This record concerns one TCR beta chain sequence. This entry belongs to a study of blood T cell repertoires in COVID-19. Overall study: The United States, Italy and Spain supplied acute and convalescent COVID-19 samples. Sources were T cells, B-cell-depleted T cells, or PBMCs; the material itself was cDNA or gDNA.

V lost 6 bases to trimming and J lost 11 bases, with 22 bases between them. Germline V lookup: CDR1 MNHEY, CDR2 SVGAGI. The CDR3 is 14 residues long. Study processing details: Amplified reference gene primers provided the basis for estimating nucleated cell counts. Measured with immunoSEQ multiplex PCR; TCRdb has only the in-frame clones, and not every one. Clone size and V and J calls were adopted from that table, with D and trimming inferred from the DNA. This sample carries 650,000 to 800,000 clones, 70% to 90% of them seen once, and the ten largest clones take approximately 0.3%. The sample was peripheral blood. This TCR derives from a woman aged 18-35 years with acute or convalescent COVID-19. This chain uses TRBV6-5 with TRBJ1-1; no reliable D call. The CDR3 DNA reads TGTGCCAGCAGCACCCACTCCTCTCGCCTATTTGCTTTCTTT. Translation: CASSTHSSRLFAFF.